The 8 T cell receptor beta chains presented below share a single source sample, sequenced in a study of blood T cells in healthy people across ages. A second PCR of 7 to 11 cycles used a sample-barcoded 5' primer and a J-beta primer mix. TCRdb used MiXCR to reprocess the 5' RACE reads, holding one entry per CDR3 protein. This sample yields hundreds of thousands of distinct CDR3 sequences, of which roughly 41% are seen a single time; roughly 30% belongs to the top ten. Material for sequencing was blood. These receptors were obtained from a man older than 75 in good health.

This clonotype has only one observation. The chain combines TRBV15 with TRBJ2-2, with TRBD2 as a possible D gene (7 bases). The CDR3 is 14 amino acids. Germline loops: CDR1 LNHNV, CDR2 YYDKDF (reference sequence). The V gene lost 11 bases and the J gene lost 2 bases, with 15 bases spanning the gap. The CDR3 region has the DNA TGTGCCTCTCAAGGGGGGGCTAACACCGGGGAGCTGTTTTTT. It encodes CASQGGANTGELFF.

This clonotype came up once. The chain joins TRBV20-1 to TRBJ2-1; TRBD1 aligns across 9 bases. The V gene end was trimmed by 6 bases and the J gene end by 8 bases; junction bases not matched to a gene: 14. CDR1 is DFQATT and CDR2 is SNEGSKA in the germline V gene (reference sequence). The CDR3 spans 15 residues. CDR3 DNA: TGCAGTGCCCCTGGGCCCGGGACAGGGAGCGATGAGCAGTTCTTC. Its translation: CSAPGPGTGSDEQFF.

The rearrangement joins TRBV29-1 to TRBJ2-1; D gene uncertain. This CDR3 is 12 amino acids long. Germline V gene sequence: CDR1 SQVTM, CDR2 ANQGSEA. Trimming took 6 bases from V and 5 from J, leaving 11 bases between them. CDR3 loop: CSVAQTDNEQFF. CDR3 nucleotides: TGCAGCGTGGCACAGACCGACAATGAGCAGTTCTTC.

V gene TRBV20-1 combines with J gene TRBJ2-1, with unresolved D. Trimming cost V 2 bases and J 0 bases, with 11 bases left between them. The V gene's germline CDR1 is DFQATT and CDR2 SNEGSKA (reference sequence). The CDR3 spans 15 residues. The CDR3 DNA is TGCAGTGCTAGATCGGGCGCAAGCTCCTACAATGAGCAGTTCTTC. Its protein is CSARSGASSYNEQFF.

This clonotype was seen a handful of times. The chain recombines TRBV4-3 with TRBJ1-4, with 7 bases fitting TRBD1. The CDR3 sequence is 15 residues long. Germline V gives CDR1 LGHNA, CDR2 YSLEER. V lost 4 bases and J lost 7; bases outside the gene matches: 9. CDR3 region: CASSPQGTHGEKLFF. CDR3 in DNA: TGCGCCAGCAGCCCACAGGGGACACACGGTGAAAAACTGTTTTTT.

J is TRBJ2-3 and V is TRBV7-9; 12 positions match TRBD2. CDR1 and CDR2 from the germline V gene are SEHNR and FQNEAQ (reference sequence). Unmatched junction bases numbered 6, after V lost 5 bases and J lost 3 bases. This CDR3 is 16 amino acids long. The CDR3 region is CASSSWTSGITDTQYF. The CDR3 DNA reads TGTGCCAGCAGCAGTTGGACTAGCGGGATAACAGATACGCAGTATTTT.

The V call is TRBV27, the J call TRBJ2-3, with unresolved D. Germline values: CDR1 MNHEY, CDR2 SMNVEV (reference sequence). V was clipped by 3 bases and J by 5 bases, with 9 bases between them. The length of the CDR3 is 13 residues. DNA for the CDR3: TGTGCCAGCAGTTTCCTCCCCCAAGATACGCAGTATTTT. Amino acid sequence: CASSFLPQDTQYF.

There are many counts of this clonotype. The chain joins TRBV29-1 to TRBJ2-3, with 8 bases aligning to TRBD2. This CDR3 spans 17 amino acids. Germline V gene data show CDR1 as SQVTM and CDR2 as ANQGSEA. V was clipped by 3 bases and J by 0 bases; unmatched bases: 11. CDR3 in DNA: TGCAGCGTTGATCCTTTGAGAGCGGGGGTTAGCACAGATACGCAGTATTTT. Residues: CSVDPLRAGVSTDTQYF.